Below, one T cell receptor beta chain is given with its context. This entry comes from a study of blood T cell repertoires in COVID-19. Study in general: Whether acute or convalescent, the COVID-19 samples came from the United States, Italy and Spain. From T cells, B-cell-depleted T cells, or PBMCs came the material, which was cDNA or gDNA.

Original processing notes: Reference gene primer amplification yielded estimated nucleated cell counts. Measured with immunoSEQ multiplex PCR; TCRdb has only the in-frame clones, and not every one. From that table come the V and J calls and clone size; the DNA was used to work out D and trimming. This table has 180,000 or so clones, roughly 88% appearing once. Germline assignment: CDR1 LGHDT and CDR2 YNNKEL (reference sequence). Trimming cost V 1 base and J 5 bases; bases outside gene matches: 11. CDR3 length: 17 amino acids. The chain carries TRBV3-1 (or the pseudogene TRBV3-2) and TRBJ2-3, with 8 bases lining up with TRBD1. This TCR came from a human donor with active or convalescent COVID-19. The donor label of this sample is uncertain. The sequencing sample was made of peripheral blood. CDR3 protein: CASSQVLGTGLGDTQYF. The CDR3 DNA reads as TGTGCCAGCAGCCAAGTGCTCGGGACAGGTTTGGGAGATACGCAGTATTTT.